A single sample is the source of the 7 T cell receptor beta chains below, sequenced in a study of cytomegalovirus exposure and HLA in healthy donors. 13 Jbeta primers and 60 Vbeta primers were used for the PCR. Only in-frame clones appear in the TCRdb table, and some are missing; sequencing was by immunoSEQ multiplex PCR. The table has a few hundred thousand clones, over 75% seen once. The sample comprised PBMCs. The receptors were sampled from a girl aged 2-10 years in good health and CMV-seronegative.

The chain combines TRBV9 with TRBJ1-2, with D maybe TRBD1 (6 bases). V dropped 0 bases and J dropped 8 bases, with 11 bases sitting between them. CDR1 SGDLS and CDR2 YYNGEE come from the germline V gene. CDR3 length equals 13 residues. For the CDR3, the DNA is TGTGCCAGCAGCGTAGGGGGGCTGGAAGGCTACACCTTC. Residues: CASSVGGLEGYTF.

The chain is built from TRBV11-2 and TRBJ1-1; D possibly corresponds to TRBD1 (5 bases). Germline CDR1 reads SGHAT; CDR2 reads FQNNGV. Trimming pared 1 base from V and 5 bases from J, leaving 14 bases between. The CDR3 runs 15 residues. In DNA form, the CDR3 reads TGTGCCAGCAGCTTAGTCGTCAGGGTGGGGACTGAAGCTTTCTTT. Translating it yields CASSLVVRVGTEAFF.

This chain joins TRBV5-4 and TRBJ2-3; 8 bases agree with TRBD2. The CDR3 length is 16 residues. The germline gives CDR1 SGHNT, CDR2 YYREEE (reference sequence). V dropped 2 bases and J dropped 4; count of bases not matched to a gene: 9. The CDR3 bases are TGTGCCAGCAGCTTAGTGACGGGAGGGCGAGCAGATACGCAGTATTTT. Its protein is CASSLVTGGRADTQYF. Together with reference TRBV5-4 and TRBJ2-3, the CDR3 gives the full variable domain: ETGVTQSPTHLIKTRGQQVTLRCSSQSGHNTVSWYQQALGQGPQFIFQYYREEENGRGNFPPRFSGLQFPNYSSELNVNALELDDSALYLCASSLVTGGRADTQYFGPGTRLTVL.

This sequence joins TRBV7-2 and TRBJ2-3; TRBD2 agrees at 9 bases. Losses at the gene ends were 7 bases for V and 2 bases for J; bases not matched to a gene: 4. The CDR3 runs 14 residues. Looked up from germline, CDR1 is SGHTA and CDR2 is FQGNSA. DNA of the CDR3: TGTGCCAGCAAGCGGGGGGTCCCCACAGATACGCAGTATTTT. Its translation: CASKRGVPTDTQYF. The full variable domain, rest sourced from reference TRBV7-2 and TRBJ2-3, is GAGVSQSPSNKVTEKGKDVELRCDPISGHTALYWYRQSLGQGLEFLIYFQGNSAPDKSGLPSDRFSAERTGGSVSTLTIQRTQQEDSAVYLCASKRGVPTDTQYFGPGTRLTVL.

The chain couples TRBV7-9 to TRBJ2-3, with 8 bases that match TRBD1. The CDR3 loop spans 15 amino acids. V was clipped by 1 base and J by 3 bases; unmatched bases: 3. Germline values: CDR1 SEHNR, CDR2 FQNEAQ (reference sequence). The CDR3 nucleotides are TGTGCCAGCAGCTTAGTCAGGGGGCTGACAGATACGCAGTATTTT. It is translated as CASSLVRGLTDTQYF.

J is TRBJ2-2 and V is TRBV5-1; 8 bases map to TRBD1. Losses at the gene ends were 2 bases for V and 6 bases for J; bases not matched to a gene: 6. CDR3 length: 15 residues. CDR1 is SGHRS and CDR2 is YFSETQ in the germline V gene. The CDR3 protein is CASSLGQGRSGELFF. Here the CDR3 DNA reads TGCGCCAGCAGCTTAGGACAGGGAAGGTCCGGGGAGCTGTTTTTT. Drawing the rest from reference TRBV5-1 and TRBJ2-2, the complete variable domain is KAGVTQTPRYLIKTRGQQVTLSCSPISGHRSVSWYQQTPGQGLQFLFEYFSETQRNKGNFPGRFSGRQFSNSRSEMNVSTLELGDSALYLCASSLGQGRSGELFFGEGSRLTVL.

V usage is TRBV7-8 and J usage is TRBJ2-5, with a possible D match to TRBD1 (6 bases). The J call is in doubt because the DNA end fits TRBJ2-7 better. Germline-derived CDR1 and CDR2 are SGHVS and FQNEAQ. The CDR3 runs to 15 residues. As DNA, the CDR3 is TGTGCCAGCAGCCACCAGGGGTTGATGGCCTACGAGCAGTACTTC. Translating it yields CASSHQGLMAYEQYF.